A single sample is the source of the 24 T cell receptor beta chains below, sequenced in a study of OX40 agonist ivuxolimab in advanced cancers. Data came from immunoSEQ multiplex PCR; TCRdb stores just in-frame clones and leaves some out. The table records 75,000 to 100,000 clones, approximately 80% of them present only once. The specimen comprised CD4+ or CD8+ T cells sorted from blood, sampled in a trial of the OX40 agonist ivuxolimab. The receptor source for this set is an adult with an advanced solid tumor such as melanoma, head and neck, liver or kidney cancer.

This chain links TRBV10-1 with TRBJ2-3; no clear D. The germline V gene has CDR1 WNHNN and CDR2 SYGVQD (reference sequence). This CDR3 spans 13 amino acids. Trimming shortened V by 5 bases and J by 1 base, and 7 bases separated the two germline ends. CDR3 in amino acids: CASSPARTDTQYF. The CDR3 coding sequence is TGCGCCAGCAGTCCCGCCCGCACAGATACGCAGTATTTT.

This clone appeared a few times. This rearrangement joins TRBV7-7 to TRBJ2-1; 8 nucleotides line up with TRBD2. Trimming cost V 5 bases and J 2 bases; bases outside gene matches: 8. This CDR3 has 16 residues. Germline assignment: CDR1 SSHAT and CDR2 FNYEAQ (reference sequence). The CDR3 loop reads CASSPSGGGTYNEQFF. Written as DNA, the CDR3 is TGTGCCAGCAGCCCTTCGGGGGGGGGTACCTACAATGAGCAGTTCTTC.

This chain connects TRBV27 to TRBJ1-1, with no clear D. Per germline, CDR1 MNHEY and CDR2 SMNVEV (reference sequence). Trimming shortened V by 4 bases and J by 4 bases, and 13 bases separated the two germline ends. This CDR3 is 14 amino acids long. The CDR3 protein is CASSWGGVGTEAFF. The CDR3 DNA is TGTGCCAGCAGTTGGGGAGGAGTAGGCACTGAAGCTTTCTTT.

This chain joins TRBV4-1 and TRBJ2-5; D possibly corresponds to TRBD2 (5 bases). The CDR3 is 17 amino acids. In germline, CDR1 is MGHRA, CDR2 YSYEKL. Trimming stripped 0 bases from V and 4 bases from J, with 18 bases between. CDR3 nucleotides: TGCGCCAGCAGCCAAGACTCTGATGGTTTGGGGAGAGAGACCCAGTACTTC. The encoded protein is CASSQDSDGLGRETQYF.

The V gene is TRBV5-5, the J gene TRBJ1-2; D is unresolved. V lost 1 base, J lost 5 bases, and 9 bases lay in between. Germline V gene data show CDR1 as SGHKS and CDR2 as YYEKEE (reference sequence). The CDR3 extends over 13 amino acids. The CDR3 DNA follows: TGTGCCAGCAGCTTGATCAATCAATATGGCTACACCTTC. Its protein product is CASSLINQYGYTF.

The chain recombines TRBV6-1 with TRBJ2-7; no definite D call. The V gene lost 10 bases and the J gene lost 1 base, with 14 bases spanning the gap. The CDR3 totals 13 residues. Germline-derived CDR1 and CDR2 are MNHNS and SASEGT. The CDR3 loop is CATAGVGSYEQYF. For the CDR3, the DNA is TGTGCCACCGCCGGCGTCGGATCCTACGAGCAGTACTTC.

The rearrangement links TRBV7-3 to TRBJ1-1; no firm D call. Trimming shortened V by 4 bases and J by 6 bases, and 12 bases separated the two germline ends. Germline V CDR1 and CDR2: SGHTA, FQGTGA. The CDR3 contains 13 residues. The CDR3 nucleotides are TGTGCCAGCAGCTCCTACATAGTGTCTGAAGCTTTCTTT. Encoded protein: CASSSYIVSEAFF.

The V call is TRBV19, the J call TRBJ1-2, with a possible D match to TRBD1 (6 bases). V gave up 7 bases and J gave up 1 base, with 19 bases separating them. This CDR3 is built from 16 residues. Germline V gene data show CDR1 as LNHDA and CDR2 as SQIVND (reference sequence). CDR3 nucleotide sequence: TGTGCCAGTAAGGGGGGCATGGCAGGGGATAACTATGGCTACACCTTC. Amino acids: CASKGGMAGDNYGYTF.

This rearrangement joins TRBV5-6 to TRBJ1-1, with 7 nucleotides matching TRBD1. In germline, CDR1 is SGHDT, CDR2 YYEEEE. This CDR3 has 16 amino acids. V shed 4 bases and J 1 base; nucleotides not matched to a gene: 10. The CDR3 bases are TGTGCCAGCAGCCCCCAGAGGGGGCGGGCGAACACTGAAGCTTTCTTT. It specifies CASSPQRGRANTEAFF.

The chain uses TRBV5-1 and TRBJ2-5, with 7 bases lining up with TRBD2. CDR1 is SGHRS and CDR2 is YFSETQ in the germline V gene. Losses at the gene ends were 6 bases for V and 2 bases for J; bases not matched to a gene: 10. The CDR3 extends over 15 amino acids. CDR3 sequence reads: CASTHGLDPQETQYF. The DNA of the CDR3 is TGCGCCAGCACCCATGGACTAGACCCTCAAGAGACCCAGTACTTC.

The chain uses TRBV19 and TRBJ1-4; 7 positions match TRBD1. V lost 7 bases, J lost 0 bases, and 11 bases stayed unmatched. The CDR3 sequence is 17 residues long. Germline-derived CDR1 and CDR2 are LNHDA and SQIVND (reference sequence). CDR3 amino acids: CASTLTGTRTTNEKLFF. The CDR3 DNA follows: TGTGCCAGTACTCTGACAGGGACAAGAACAACTAATGAAAAACTGTTTTTT. Full variable domain (rest looked up from reference TRBV19 and TRBJ1-4): DGGITQSPKYLFRKEGQNVTLSCEQNLNHDAMYWYRQDPGQGLRLIYYSQIVNDFQKGDIAEGYSVSREKKESFPLTVTSAQKNPTAFYLCASTLTGTRTTNEKLFFGSGTQLSVL.

The rearrangement joins TRBV2 to TRBJ2-7; D is possibly TRBD1 (5 bases). The V gene's germline CDR1 is SNHLY and CDR2 FYNNEI. This CDR3 has 14 amino acids. V dropped 6 bases and J dropped 2 bases, with 14 bases sitting between them. The CDR3 spells CASSKEGATYEQYF. CDR3 DNA sequence: TGTGCCAGCAGCAAGGAAGGGGCCACCTACGAGCAGTACTTC.

The V gene is TRBV5-1, the J gene TRBJ2-7, with 12 bases fitting TRBD2. The CDR3 extends over 14 amino acids. The V gene end was trimmed by 0 bases and the J gene end by 7 bases; junction bases not matched to a gene: 2. Germline V lookup: CDR1 SGHRS, CDR2 YFSETQ. CDR3: CASSLGTSGREQYF. The CDR3 DNA reads TGCGCCAGCAGCTTGGGTACTAGCGGGAGGGAGCAGTACTTC.

This chain links TRBV7-9 with TRBJ2-3; D is unresolved. Per germline, CDR1 SEHNR and CDR2 FQNEAQ (reference sequence). CDR3 length: 14 amino acids. The V end lost 7 bases, the J end lost 4 bases, and 15 bases lay between the germline ends. In nucleotides, the CDR3 is TGTGCCAGCAACTCACCGAAAGGCGCAGATACGCAGTATTTT. It encodes CASNSPKGADTQYF.

The chain uses TRBV2 and TRBJ1-2, with D possibly being TRBD1 (5 bases). Deletions cut 2 bases from V and 8 bases from J, with 18 bases between. The CDR3 is 15 residues long. Looked up from germline, CDR1 is SNHLY and CDR2 is FYNNEI. The CDR3 coding sequence is TGTGCCAGCAGTGAAAAGGGAGGACTGAGGGGCGGCTACACCTTC. This gives the protein CASSEKGGLRGGYTF.

This clone was detected only once. The gene calls are TRBV27 and TRBJ2-7; no clear D. In germline, CDR1 is MNHEY, CDR2 SMNVEV (reference sequence). The CDR3 has 14 residues. Trimming pared 3 bases from V and 2 bases from J, leaving 11 bases between. CDR3 nucleotide sequence: TGTGCCAGCAGTTTTACAGTCCCACCCTACGAGCAGTACTTC. It specifies CASSFTVPPYEQYF.

This clone has only a few counts. This rearrangement joins TRBV6-6 to TRBJ1-5; D not certain. V was pared by 6 bases and J by 7 bases, with 10 bases between. The CDR3 loop spans 12 amino acids. Germline CDR1 MNHNY, CDR2 SVGAGI (reference sequence). The CDR3 bases are TGTGCCAGCAGCTCGCACTCCCAGCCCCAGCATTTT. It is translated as CASSSHSQPQHF.

This clone occurred once. The chain is built from TRBV4-1 and TRBJ2-7; a possible D gene is TRBD1 (5 bases). CDR3 size: 14 residues. V lost 0 bases to trimming and J lost 2 bases, with 8 bases between them. Germline lookup yields CDR1 MGHRA and CDR2 YSYEKL. This CDR3 is CASSQDKGPYEQYF. The CDR3 DNA is TGCGCCAGCAGCCAAGATAAGGGGCCCTACGAGCAGTACTTC.

The CDR3 DNA reads as TGCGCCAGCAGCTTGGCCGACACCGGAGGGTCACCCCTCCACTTT. Amino acids: CASSLADTGGSPLHF. The V gene is TRBV5-1, the J gene TRBJ1-6, with D unclear. The V and J ends lost 0 bases and 10 bases respectively, with 14 bases between them. CDR1 and CDR2 (germline): SGHRS, YFSETQ. The length of the CDR3 is 15 residues. Full variable domain (missing parts from reference TRBV5-1 and TRBJ1-6): KAGVTQTPRYLIKTRGQQVTLSCSPISGHRSVSWYQQTPGQGLQFLFEYFSETQRNKGNFPGRFSGRQFSNSRSEMNVSTLELGDSALYLCASSLADTGGSPLHFGNGTRLTVT.

CDR3 bases: TGTGCCAGCAGCTTAGCCCGCAGGGGCTCTGGAAACACCATATATTTT. It yields the protein CASSLARRGSGNTIYF. The genes are TRBV11-2 and TRBJ1-3; D might be TRBD1 (6 bases). This CDR3 comprises 16 residues. Germline lookup yields CDR1 SGHAT and CDR2 FQNNGV. V shed 1 base and J shed 0 bases, with 10 bases lying between them.

This chain joins TRBV6-5 and TRBJ1-4, with a possible D match to TRBD1 (5 bases). Trimming stripped 0 bases from V and 8 bases from J, with 13 bases between. In germline, CDR1 is MNHEY, CDR2 SVGAGI. CDR3 size: 15 residues. CDR3 residues: CASSYSTGGNEKLFF. In DNA form, the CDR3 reads TGTGCCAGCAGTTACTCGACGGGGGGTAACGAAAAACTGTTTTTT.

V gene TRBV2 combines with J gene TRBJ2-1; tentatively, D is TRBD1 (6 bases). The CDR3 loop spans 13 amino acids. Germline values: CDR1 SNHLY, CDR2 FYNNEI. V was shortened by 5 bases and J by 10 bases, with 15 bases between the two germline ends. CDR3 nucleotide sequence: TGTGCCAGCAGTCCCCGACAGGTGGGGGAGCAGTTCTTC. Encoded protein: CASSPRQVGEQFF.

J is TRBJ2-5 and V is TRBV21-1; the D call TRBD1 from the table was never checked on the DNA. TRBV21-1 is reported as a pseudogene. CDR3 length: 15 residues. The CDR3 here is CASSNKDRGRETQYF. As DNA, the CDR3 is TGTGCCAGCAGCAACAAGGACAGGGGGAGGGAGACCCAGTACTTC.

J is TRBJ2-4 and V is TRBV6-1; tentatively, D is TRBD1 or TRBD2 (6 bases each). The CDR3 is 15 amino acids. The V end lost 4 bases, the J end lost 8 bases, and 18 bases lay between the germline ends. CDR1 is MNHNS, CDR2 SASEGT, per germline. The chain's CDR3 is CASSGAAGDLDIQYF. In DNA form, the CDR3 reads TGTGCCAGCAGTGGGGCGGCAGGGGACTTAGACATTCAGTACTTC.